Included here is one T cell receptor beta chain sequence, with context. Its recognized antigen is unknown. Per-base quality was not reported, and no clone a single base away is much larger than it. Its CDR3 holds 17 amino acids, cysteine through phenylalanine. The kept DNA is CDR3 alone, 51 bases in frame from the first base. A distance of 22 bases separates the germline ends of V and J, which lose 7 bases and 2 bases respectively. According to the germline V gene, CDR1 reads KGHDR and CDR2 reads SFDVKD. The CDR3 regions of human TCRbeta chains were analyzed by immunosequencing. The study's own analysis went as follows. TCRs in the repertoires were compared against a reference library of SARS-CoV-2-specific TCRs that had been generated with the MIRA antigen-specificity platform. Breadth was defined as the fraction of unique TCRs that were SARS-CoV-2-associated, and depth was defined as the fraction of total T cells that were SARS-CoV-2-associated. Each spike-specific TCR was assigned to its reactive spike region and to a CD4 or CD8 class using the MIRA data. Log10-transformed breadth and depth values were compared by one-way ANOVA with Sidak's multiple comparisons tests. TCRdb provides this immuneACCESS table in a form limited to in-frame rearrangements. Some clones are lacking; in checked studies, under half of them reflect an unresolved V gene, and why the rest are absent is not known. D and trimming were read from the DNA, whereas the V and J calls and clone size are those reported in that table. This sample gives some 100,000 clones in total; around 90% of them show up just once. The top ten constitute approximately 5.5% of the sample.

The data were taken from a study of T cell responses to AZD1222 COVID-19 vaccine (dated by TCRdb to about 2021). Some background on the complete study: AZD1222 recipients with second doses at about 4 weeks or about 12 weeks were pooled, because spike-specific TCR depth and breadth did not differ between schedules. A total of 233 trial participants underwent TCR sequencing, of whom some 210 received two doses of AZD1222 and some 26 received two doses of the MenACWY control vaccine. Enrollment into the trials was organized by age into subgroups of 18-55, 56-69 and 70-plus years, and those subgroups contained about 150, 27 and 61 TCR-sequenced participants, respectively.

Study-wide findings and limitations: Vaccine-associated CD4 TCRs spanned the whole spike protein, with dominant responses in regions 160-218 and 743-854. Participants were mostly white British and included more females than males, and it was suggested by the authors that clonal diversity may have been underestimated. Because no day 14 peak-response samples were available, repertoires were characterized only after the peak T cell response. Nearly half of unique spike-specific TCRs reportedly recognized epitopes outside regions mutated in the B.1.351 and B.1.1.7 variants. Conclusions about previously exposed vaccinees are limited, since just 6 or 7 AZD1222 recipients were seropositive for SARS-CoV-2 at baseline. After two AZD1222 doses, both the breadth and the depth of spike-specific TCRs were significantly higher than at day 0 and than in MenACWY recipients. The 56-69-year group was small, and its depth increase did not reach significance, likely because of low power.

This specimen's time point label, interpreted: baseline before first vaccination. Vaccinee samples were obtained from the UK trials COV001 and COV002, which included a single-blind randomized controlled phase 2/3 trial of AZD1222 (ChAdOx1 nCoV-19) in healthy adults. For TCRbeta chain sequencing, PBMC samples were collected from trial participants at day 0 and at day 28 after the second dose. This receptor was identified in an adult in good health. The sample in question was peripheral blood, obtained on day 0 of AZD1222 vaccination. The rearrangement combines TRBV24-1 with TRBJ2-5; perhaps TRBD1 is the D gene, with 5 bases matching. The CDR3 has the sequence CATSELRSPGHQETQYF. In nucleotides, the sequence is TGTGCCACCAGCGAATTAAGATCGCCCGGACATCAAGAGACCCAGTACTTC.